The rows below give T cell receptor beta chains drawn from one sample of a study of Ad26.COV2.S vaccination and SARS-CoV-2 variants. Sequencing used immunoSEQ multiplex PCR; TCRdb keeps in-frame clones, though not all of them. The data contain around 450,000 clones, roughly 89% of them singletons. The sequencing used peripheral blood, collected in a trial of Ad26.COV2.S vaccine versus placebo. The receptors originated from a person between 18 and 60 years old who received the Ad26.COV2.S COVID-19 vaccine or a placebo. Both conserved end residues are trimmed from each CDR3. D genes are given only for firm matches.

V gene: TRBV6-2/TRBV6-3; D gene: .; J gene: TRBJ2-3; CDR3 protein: ASSYPVPGTSTDTQY
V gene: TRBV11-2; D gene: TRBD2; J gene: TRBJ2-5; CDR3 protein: ASRSLAGAQETQY
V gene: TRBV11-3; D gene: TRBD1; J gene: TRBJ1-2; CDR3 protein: ASSLGTGVSDYGYT
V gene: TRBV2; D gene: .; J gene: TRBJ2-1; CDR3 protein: ASSAGGNSYNEQF
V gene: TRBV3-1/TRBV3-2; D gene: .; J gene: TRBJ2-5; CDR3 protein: ASSPFGTAMGETQY
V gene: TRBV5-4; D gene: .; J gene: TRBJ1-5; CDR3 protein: ASSSYGNQPQH
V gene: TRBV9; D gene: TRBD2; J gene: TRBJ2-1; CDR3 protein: ASLRTSGGYNEQF
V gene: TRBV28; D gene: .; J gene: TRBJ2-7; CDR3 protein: ASSLSQGSLT
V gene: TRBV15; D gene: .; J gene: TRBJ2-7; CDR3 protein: ATSRRIGAYEQY
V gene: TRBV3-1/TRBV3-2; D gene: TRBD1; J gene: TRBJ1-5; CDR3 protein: ASSYGQGVQPQH
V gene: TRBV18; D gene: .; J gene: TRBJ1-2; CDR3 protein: ASSPQPSGTNGYT
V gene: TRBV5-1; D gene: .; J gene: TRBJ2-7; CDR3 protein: ASRSEPAYEQY
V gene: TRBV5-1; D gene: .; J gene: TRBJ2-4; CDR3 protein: ASSLGLQKNIQY
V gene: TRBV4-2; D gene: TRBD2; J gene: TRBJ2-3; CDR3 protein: ASSQEGLGPSGGHRGQY
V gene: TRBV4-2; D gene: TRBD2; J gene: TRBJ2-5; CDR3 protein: ASSQEVGLAGEETQY
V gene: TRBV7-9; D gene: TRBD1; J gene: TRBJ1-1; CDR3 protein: ASSFVAGTGAF
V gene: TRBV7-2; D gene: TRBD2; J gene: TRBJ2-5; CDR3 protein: ASRQAGGPETQY
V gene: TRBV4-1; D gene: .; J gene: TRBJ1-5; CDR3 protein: ASSHLGASNQPQH
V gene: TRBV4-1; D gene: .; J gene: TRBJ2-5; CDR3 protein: ASSQVGQGLETQY
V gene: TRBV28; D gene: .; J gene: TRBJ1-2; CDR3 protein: ASSLTPTAYGYT
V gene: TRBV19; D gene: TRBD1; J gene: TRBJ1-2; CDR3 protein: ASSILQGPREGYT
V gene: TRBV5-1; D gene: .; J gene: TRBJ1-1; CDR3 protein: ASSLGASGAAF
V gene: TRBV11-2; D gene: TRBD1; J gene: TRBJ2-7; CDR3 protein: ASSRQGRPYEQY
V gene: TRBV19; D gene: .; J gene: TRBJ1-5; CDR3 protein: ASRPWGAEQPQH
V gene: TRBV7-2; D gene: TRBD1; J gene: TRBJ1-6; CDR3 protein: ASSSGQEGNSPLH
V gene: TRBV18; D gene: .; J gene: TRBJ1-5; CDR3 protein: ASSQEEDLPQH
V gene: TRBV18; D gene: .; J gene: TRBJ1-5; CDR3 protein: ASSPTLTVRDDQPQH
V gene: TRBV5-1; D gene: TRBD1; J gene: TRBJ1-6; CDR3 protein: ASSIRTGSSVYNSPLH
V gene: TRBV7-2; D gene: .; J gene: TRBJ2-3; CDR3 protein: ASSLALIADDTQY
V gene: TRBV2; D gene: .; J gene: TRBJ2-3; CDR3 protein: ASSPWVASTDTQY
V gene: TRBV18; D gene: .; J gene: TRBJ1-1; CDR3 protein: ASSPPVNTEAF
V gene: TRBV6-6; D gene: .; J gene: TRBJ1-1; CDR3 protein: ASSPPRKGGNTEAF
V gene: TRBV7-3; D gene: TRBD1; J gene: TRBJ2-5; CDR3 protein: ASGQGQGTQY
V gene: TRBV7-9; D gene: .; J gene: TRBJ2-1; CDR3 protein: ASVTAQTSHNEQF
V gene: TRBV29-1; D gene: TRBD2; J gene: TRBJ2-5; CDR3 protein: SLGGLQETQY
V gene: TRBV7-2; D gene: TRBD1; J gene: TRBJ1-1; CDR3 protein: ASSLWPGTGGWYTEAF
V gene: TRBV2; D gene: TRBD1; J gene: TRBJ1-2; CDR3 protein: ASSEGGRQGFYYGYT
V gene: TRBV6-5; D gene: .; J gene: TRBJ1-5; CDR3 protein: ASGDPNQPQH
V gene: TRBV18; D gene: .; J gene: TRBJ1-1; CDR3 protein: ASSPNPGTAGTEAF
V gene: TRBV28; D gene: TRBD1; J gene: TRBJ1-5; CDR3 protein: ASSLRDRQH
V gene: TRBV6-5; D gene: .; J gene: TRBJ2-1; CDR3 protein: ASIIYNEQF
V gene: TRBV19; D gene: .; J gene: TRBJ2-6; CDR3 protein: ASSASEAGANVLT
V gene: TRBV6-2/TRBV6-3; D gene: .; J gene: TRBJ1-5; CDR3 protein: ASSRSGPEGQPQH
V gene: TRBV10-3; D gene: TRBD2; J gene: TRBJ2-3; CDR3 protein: AIMRERGAGDTQY
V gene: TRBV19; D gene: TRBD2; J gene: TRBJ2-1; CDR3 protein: ASSIGLAGPPIYNEQF
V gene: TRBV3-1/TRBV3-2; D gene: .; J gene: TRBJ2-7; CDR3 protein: ASSQVEGSYEQY
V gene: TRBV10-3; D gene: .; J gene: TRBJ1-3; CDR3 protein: AISESPLNTIY
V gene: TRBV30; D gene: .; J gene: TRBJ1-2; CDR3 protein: AWNMEEGYGYT
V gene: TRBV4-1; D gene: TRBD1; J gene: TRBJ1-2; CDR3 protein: ASSQVGGRGNGYT
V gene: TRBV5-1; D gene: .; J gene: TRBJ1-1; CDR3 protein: ASSLFSVDTEAF
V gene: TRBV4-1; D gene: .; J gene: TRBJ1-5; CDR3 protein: ASSLFGAGDQPQH
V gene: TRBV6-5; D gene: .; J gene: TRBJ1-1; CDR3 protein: ASSYSISVPTEAF
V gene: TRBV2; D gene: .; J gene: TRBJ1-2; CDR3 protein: ASSVALQRGYT
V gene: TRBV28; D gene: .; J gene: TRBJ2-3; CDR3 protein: ASSPPQVTQY